Ten or more counts support the clone carrying this T cell receptor (beta chain). Its cognate antigen is unknown. The sample belongs to a study of regulatory T cells in long-lasting Graves disease. Broader study findings: Whereas new patients shared 900 to 1,000 public clonotypes, persistent patients shared more, at about 2,700. Accuracy might have suffered from few samples.

Regarding time point: persistent/refractory GD, antithyroid drugs over 5 years with positive TRAb. PBMC RNA was the source of the TCR library. To make TCR beta libraries, researchers used iRepertoire HTBI primers and Arm-PCR of CDR3 regions. MiXCR, applied by TCRdb to the multiplex PCR reads, yields one record per CDR3 protein. The table has about 460,000 distinct CDR3 sequences, approximately 23% seen once. Sequences were derived from peripheral blood mononuclear cells (PBMCs), sampled when the disease was refractory, from a patient treated with antithyroid drugs. The source of this sequence is a female donor with Graves disease.

The chain's CDR3 is CANTPGLAREQYF. CDR3 in DNA: TGTGCCAACACTCCCGGACTAGCAAGGGAGCAGTACTTC. This rearrangement joins TRBV2 to TRBJ2-7; 8 bases are shared with TRBD2. Germline V lookup: CDR1 SNHLY, CDR2 FYNNEI. This CDR3 contains 13 residues. Trimming at V came to 10 bases and at J to 7 bases, leaving 12 bases not matched to a gene.